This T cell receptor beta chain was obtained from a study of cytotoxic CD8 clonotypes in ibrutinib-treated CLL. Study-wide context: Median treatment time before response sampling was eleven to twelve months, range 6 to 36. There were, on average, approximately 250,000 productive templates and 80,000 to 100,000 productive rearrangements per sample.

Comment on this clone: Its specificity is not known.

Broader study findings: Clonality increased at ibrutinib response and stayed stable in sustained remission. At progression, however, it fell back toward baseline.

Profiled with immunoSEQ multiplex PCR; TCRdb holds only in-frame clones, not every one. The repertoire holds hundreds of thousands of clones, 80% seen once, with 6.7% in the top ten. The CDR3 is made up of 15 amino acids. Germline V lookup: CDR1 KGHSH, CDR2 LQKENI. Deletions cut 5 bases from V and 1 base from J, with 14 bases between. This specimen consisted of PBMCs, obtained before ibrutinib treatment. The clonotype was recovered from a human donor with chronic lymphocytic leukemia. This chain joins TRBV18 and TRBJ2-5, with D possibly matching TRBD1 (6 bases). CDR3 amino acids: CASSSAQGVQETQYF. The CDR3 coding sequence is TGTGCCAGCTCATCCGCACAGGGAGTCCAAGAGACCCAGTACTTC.